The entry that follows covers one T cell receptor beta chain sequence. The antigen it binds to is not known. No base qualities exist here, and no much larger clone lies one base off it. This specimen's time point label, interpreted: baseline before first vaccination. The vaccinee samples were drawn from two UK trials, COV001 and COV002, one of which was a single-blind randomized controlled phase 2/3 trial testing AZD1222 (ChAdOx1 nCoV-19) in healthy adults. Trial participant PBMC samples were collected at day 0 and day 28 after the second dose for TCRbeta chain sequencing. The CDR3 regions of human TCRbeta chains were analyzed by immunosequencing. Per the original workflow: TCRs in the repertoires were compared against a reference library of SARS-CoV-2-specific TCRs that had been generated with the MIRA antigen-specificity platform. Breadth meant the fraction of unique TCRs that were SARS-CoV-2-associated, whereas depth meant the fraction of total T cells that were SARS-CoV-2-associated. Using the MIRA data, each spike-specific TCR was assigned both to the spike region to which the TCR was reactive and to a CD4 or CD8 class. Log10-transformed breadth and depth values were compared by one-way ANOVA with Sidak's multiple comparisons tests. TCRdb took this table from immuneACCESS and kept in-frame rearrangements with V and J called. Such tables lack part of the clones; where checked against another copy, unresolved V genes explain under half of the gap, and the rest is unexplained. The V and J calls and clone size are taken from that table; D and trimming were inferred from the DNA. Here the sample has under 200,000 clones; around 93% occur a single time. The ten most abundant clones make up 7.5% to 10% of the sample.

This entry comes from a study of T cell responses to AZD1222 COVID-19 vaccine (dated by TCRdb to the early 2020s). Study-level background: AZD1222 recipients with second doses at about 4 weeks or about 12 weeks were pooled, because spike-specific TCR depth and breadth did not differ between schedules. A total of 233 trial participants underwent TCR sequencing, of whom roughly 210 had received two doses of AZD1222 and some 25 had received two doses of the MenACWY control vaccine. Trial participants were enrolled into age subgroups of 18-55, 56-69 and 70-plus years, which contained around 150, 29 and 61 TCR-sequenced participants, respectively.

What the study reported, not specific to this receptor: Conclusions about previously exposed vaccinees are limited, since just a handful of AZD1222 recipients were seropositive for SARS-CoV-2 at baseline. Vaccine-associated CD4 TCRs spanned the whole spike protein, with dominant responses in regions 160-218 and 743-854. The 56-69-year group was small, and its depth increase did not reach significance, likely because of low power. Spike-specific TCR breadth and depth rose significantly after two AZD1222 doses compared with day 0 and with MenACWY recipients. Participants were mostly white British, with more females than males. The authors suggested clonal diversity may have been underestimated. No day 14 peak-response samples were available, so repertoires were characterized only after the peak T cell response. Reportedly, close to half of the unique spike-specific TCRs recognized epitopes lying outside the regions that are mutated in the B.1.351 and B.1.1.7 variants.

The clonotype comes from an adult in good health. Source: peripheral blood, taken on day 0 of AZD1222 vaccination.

The DNA sequence is as follows: TGTGCCAGTAGTCGCCTGGGGGATCAGCCCCAGCATTTT. It encodes CASSRLGDQPQHF. The chain couples TRBV19 to TRBJ1-5, with a tentative D gene TRBD1 over 5 matching bases. The CDR3 runs 13 residues from the cysteine to the phenylalanine. Kept here is only the CDR3 DNA, which spans 39 bases and is read in frame from base 1. In the germline V gene (reference sequence), CDR1 corresponds to LNHDA and CDR2 to SQIVND. The junction shows trimming of 5 bases on V and 5 bases on J, plus 10 bases between the germline ends.